The 11 T cell receptor beta chains listed next were all sequenced from one sample in a study of blood T cell repertoires in COVID-19. Sequencing used immunoSEQ multiplex PCR; TCRdb keeps in-frame clones, though not all of them. Here the sample spans some 130,000 clones, 75% to 90% being singletons. Sequenced sample: peripheral blood. All receptors come from a human donor in a cohort sampled during active COVID-19.

The sample holds a few counts of this clone. The chain carries TRBV9 and TRBJ1-1; D possibly corresponds to TRBD1 (6 bases). This CDR3 has 15 residues. CDR1 is SGDLS and CDR2 is YYNGEE in the germline V gene. With 3 bases removed from V and 1 base from J, the gap between germline ends came to 13 bases. The CDR3 sequence is CASSEGGLPNTEAFF. CDR3 sequence (DNA): TGTGCCAGCAGCGAGGGGGGGCTTCCGAACACTGAAGCTTTCTTT.

V usage is TRBV6-5 and J usage is TRBJ2-3, with a possible D match to TRBD1 (6 bases). The CDR3 extends over 15 amino acids. Germline CDR1 reads MNHEY; CDR2 reads SVGAGI. V was shortened by 6 bases and J by 6 bases, with 19 bases between the two germline ends. DNA of the CDR3: TGTGCCAGCAGAAGACAGGCCCGAGTTGAGGATACGCAGTATTTT. Its translation is CASRRQARVEDTQYF.

There are a few counts of this clone. This chain connects TRBV5-4 to TRBJ1-6, with D hard to call. This CDR3 is built from 13 residues. Germline V gene sequence: CDR1 SGHNT, CDR2 YYREEE (reference sequence). The ends were cut back, 1 base at V and 7 bases at J, with 6 bases in the middle. CDR3 region: CASSLPGNSPLHF. The CDR3 DNA is TGTGCCAGCAGCTTGCCGGGAAATTCACCCCTCCACTTT.

This clone was found once. The CDR3 DNA reads as TGCGCCAGCAGCAGACAGGGGGCCAGGCCAGAGGGCTTTCCCGGGGAGCTGTTTTTT. This translates into CASSRQGARPEGFPGELFF. V gene TRBV5-1 combines with J gene TRBJ2-2, with 10 positions matching TRBD1. CDR3 length equals 19 residues. The germline gives CDR1 SGHRS, CDR2 YFSETQ. Trimming at V came to 4 bases and at J to 6 bases, leaving 18 bases not matched to a gene.

This chain connects TRBV5-4 to TRBJ2-5, with TRBD2 matching over 11 bases. Trimming took 3 bases from V and 2 from J; bases not matched to a gene: 6. This CDR3 has 16 residues. Germline V gives CDR1 SGHNT, CDR2 YYREEE (reference sequence). CDR3 in DNA: TGTGCCAGCAGCTCAAGACTAGCGGGGCCACAAGAGACCCAGTACTTC. This gives the protein CASSSRLAGPQETQYF. Drawing the rest from reference TRBV5-4 and TRBJ2-5, the complete variable domain is ETGVTQSPTHLIKTRGQQVTLRCSSQSGHNTVSWYQQALGQGPQFIFQYYREEENGRGNFPPRFSGLQFPNYSSELNVNALELDDSALYLCASSSRLAGPQETQYFGPGTRLLVL.

V gene TRBV5-1 combines with J gene TRBJ1-1; TRBD1 might be the D (5 bases). This CDR3 comprises 12 residues. The germline V gene encodes CDR1 SGHRS and CDR2 YFSETQ. V was shortened by 4 bases and J by 6 bases, with 10 bases between the two germline ends. The DNA for the CDR3 is TGCGCCAGCAGCCTGGGACTAGCTGAAGCTTTCTTT. Its protein product is CASSLGLAEAFF.

The rearrangement links TRBV2 to TRBJ2-4; D is possibly TRBD2 (5 bases). CDR1 and CDR2 from the germline V gene are SNHLY and FYNNEI. The CDR3 extends over 15 amino acids. Between the trimmed V and J ends, which lost 4 bases and 6 bases, there was a span of 16 bases. CDR3 bases: TGTGCCAGCAGTGTTTCCGGGATGGCGAGAAACATTCAGTACTTC. Amino acid sequence: CASSVSGMARNIQYF. Combining the CDR3 with reference TRBV2 and TRBJ2-4 gives the whole variable domain EPEVTQTPSHQVTQMGQEVILRCVPISNHLYFYWYRQILGQKVEFLVSFYNNEISEKSEIFDDQFSVERPDGSNFTLKIRSTKLEDSAMYFCASSVSGMARNIQYFGAGTRLSVL.

To note about this clone: Other DNA sequences in this sample translate to the same CDR3. V usage is TRBV27 and J usage is TRBJ1-1; no clear D gene. V was cut by 2 bases and J by 2 bases, with 6 bases left in between. Germline-derived CDR1 and CDR2 are MNHEY and SMNVEV (reference sequence). The CDR3 runs 13 residues. For the CDR3, the DNA is TGTGCCAGCAGTTTAGAGGAAAACACTGAAGCTTTCTTT. Its translation: CASSLEENTEAFF.

The rearrangement links TRBV11-3 to TRBJ2-2; possibly TRBD2 for D (6 bases). There are 16 residues in the CDR3. CDR1 and CDR2 from the germline V gene are SGHNT and YENEEA. The V end was cut by 5 bases, the J end by 4 bases, with 17 bases between. DNA for the CDR3: TGTGCCAGCAGCCGCCCCCGGGACTTATTCACCGGGGAGCTGTTTTTT. Translated, it gives CASSRPRDLFTGELFF.

The V and J genes are TRBV19 and TRBJ1-1; 9 positions match TRBD1. J was trimmed by 6 bases and V by 5 bases; bases with no gene match: 7. CDR3 size: 14 residues. The germline V gene encodes CDR1 LNHDA and CDR2 SQIVND (reference sequence). The CDR3 DNA follows: TGTGCCAGTAGTGAACAGGGGGCAGGGGCTGAAGCTTTCTTT. Encoded protein: CASSEQGAGAEAFF.

This chain links TRBV30 with TRBJ1-2, with a possible D match to TRBD1 (5 bases). The germline V and J ends were trimmed by 5 bases and 8 bases, with 12 bases remaining between them. The CDR3 length is 11 residues. CDR1 is GTSNPN and CDR2 is SVGIG in the germline V gene (reference sequence). CDR3 nucleotide sequence: TGTGCCTGGGGGGGAGAGAAGGGCTACACCTTC. This sequence encodes CAWGGEKGYTF.